A single sample gave rise to the 10 T cell receptor beta chains below, sequenced in a study of radiation and T cells in renal cell carcinoma. Clones were sequenced by immunoSEQ multiplex PCR, and TCRdb holds only the in-frame ones, with some missing. The repertoire holds roughly 9,600 clones, with 63% as singletons. Specified treatment: 15 Gy SBRT to primary tumor, nephrectomy 4 weeks later. The starting material was tumor tissue, obtained from a patient whose treatment included radiotherapy and nephrectomy. These receptors all come from a woman in her forties or fifties with renal cell carcinoma.

The table lists this clone with a count of one. This chain connects TRBV5-4 to TRBJ2-1, with 10 bases aligning to TRBD2. V was clipped by 6 bases and J by 3 bases; unmatched bases: 9. Per germline, CDR1 SGHNT and CDR2 YYREEE (reference sequence). The CDR3 is made up of 16 amino acids. The CDR3 reads CASTGGRTSGYNEQFF. CDR3 nucleotides: TGTGCCAGCACCGGGGGGAGGACTAGCGGCTACAATGAGCAGTTCTTC.

The chain links TRBV6-4 to TRBJ2-1, with 14 positions matching TRBD2. Germline CDR1 and CDR2: MRHNA and SNTAGT. V gave up 3 bases and J gave up 6 bases; unmatched junction bases: 1. The CDR3 is made up of 15 amino acids. CDR3 amino acids: CASSEGTSGGNEQFF. In nucleotides, the CDR3 is TGTGCCAGCAGTGAAGGGACTAGCGGGGGCAATGAGCAGTTCTTC.

The chain uses TRBV18 and TRBJ2-7, with D perhaps matching TRBD1 or TRBD2 (5 bases each). The CDR3 spans 12 residues. V was cut by 3 bases and J by 3 bases, with 6 bases left in between. The V gene's germline CDR1 is KGHSH and CDR2 LQKENI. In DNA, the CDR3 is TGTGCCAGCTCACCGGGGGTCTACGAGCAGTACTTC. Translation: CASSPGVYEQYF.

This sequence joins TRBV11-2 and TRBJ1-1, with D maybe TRBD1 (5 bases). The V end lost 1 base, the J end lost 4 bases, and 10 bases lay between the germline ends. CDR1 and CDR2 from the germline V gene are SGHAT and FQNNGV. The CDR3 runs 14 residues. The CDR3 is CASSLGGGGTEAFF. CDR3 nucleotide sequence: TGTGCCAGCAGCTTAGGAGGCGGGGGCACTGAAGCTTTCTTT.

The chain carries TRBV29-1 and TRBJ1-1; D call uncertain. The germline gives CDR1 SQVTM, CDR2 ANQGSEA. Trimming pared 4 bases from V and 5 bases from J, leaving 11 bases between. The CDR3 spans 12 residues. This CDR3 reads CSVVHRDTEAFF. In nucleotides, the CDR3 is TGCAGCGTTGTTCATCGGGATACTGAAGCTTTCTTT.

CDR3 in amino acids: CASSLGLKAFF. CDR3 DNA: TGCGCCAGCAGCTTGGGGTTGAAGGCTTTCTTT. The chain joins TRBV5-1 to TRBJ1-1; D is unresolved. Germline CDR1 is SGHRS and CDR2 is YFSETQ. V was shortened by 0 bases and J by 11 bases, with 8 bases between the two germline ends. CDR3 size: 11 residues.

V usage is TRBV6-1 and J usage is TRBJ2-3; the match to TRBD2 covers 7 bases. The CDR3 consists of 15 residues. Unmatched junction bases numbered 9, after V lost 4 bases and J lost 5 bases. CDR1 is MNHNS, CDR2 SASEGT, per germline. This chain's CDR3 is CASSVTSDVQDTQYF. CDR3 sequence (DNA): TGTGCCAGCAGTGTTACTAGCGACGTGCAAGATACGCAGTATTTT.

J is TRBJ2-5 and V is TRBV7-9, with a tentative D call TRBD1 (6 bases). CDR3 length: 16 amino acids. Trimming shortened V by 3 bases and J by 5 bases, and 19 bases separated the two germline ends. CDR1 and CDR2 (germline): SEHNR, FQNEAQ (reference sequence). The CDR3: CASSLGQGRFWETQYF. The DNA for the CDR3 is TGTGCCAGCAGCTTGGGTCAGGGGAGATTTTGGGAGACCCAGTACTTC.

The chain links TRBV9 to TRBJ1-2, with TRBD1 identical over 7 bases. The CDR3 has 15 amino acids. Unmatched junction bases numbered 10, after V lost 4 bases and J lost 4 bases. Germline V gene sequence: CDR1 SGDLS, CDR2 YYNGEE. DNA for the CDR3: TGTGCCAGCAGCCCCACGCAGGGGGTAAGCTATGGCTACACCTTC. Residues: CASSPTQGVSYGYTF.

This chain links TRBV6-1 with TRBJ1-6, with D possibly TRBD1 on 6 matching bases. V was shortened by 5 bases and J by 8 bases, with 13 bases between the two germline ends. This CDR3 region has 14 residues. CDR1 and CDR2 from the germline V gene are MNHNS and SASEGT. The CDR3 DNA is TGTGCCAGCAGTCGGCAGGGGTTAGATTCACCCCTCCACTTT. It specifies CASSRQGLDSPLHF.